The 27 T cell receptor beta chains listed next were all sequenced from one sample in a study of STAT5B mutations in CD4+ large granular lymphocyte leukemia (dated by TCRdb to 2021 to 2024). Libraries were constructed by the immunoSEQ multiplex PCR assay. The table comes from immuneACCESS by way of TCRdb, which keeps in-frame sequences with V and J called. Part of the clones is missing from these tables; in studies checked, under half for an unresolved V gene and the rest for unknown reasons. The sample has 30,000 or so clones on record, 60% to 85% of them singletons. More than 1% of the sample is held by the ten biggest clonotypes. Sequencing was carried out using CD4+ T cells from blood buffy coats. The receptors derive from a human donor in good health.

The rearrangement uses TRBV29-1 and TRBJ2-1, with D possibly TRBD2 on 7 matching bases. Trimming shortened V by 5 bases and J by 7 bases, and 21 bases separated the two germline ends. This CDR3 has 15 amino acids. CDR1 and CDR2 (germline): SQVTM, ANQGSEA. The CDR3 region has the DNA TGCAGCGTTCCCCCCAGGGGACTAAGGAGAAATGAGCAGTTCTTC. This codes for CSVPPRGLRRNEQFF.

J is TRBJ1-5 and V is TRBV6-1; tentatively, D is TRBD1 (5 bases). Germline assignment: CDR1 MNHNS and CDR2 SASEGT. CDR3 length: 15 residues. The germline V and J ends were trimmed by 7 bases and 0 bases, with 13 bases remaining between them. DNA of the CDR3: TGTGCCAGCAATGGGGGGGAGGATAGCAATCAGCCCCAGCATTTT. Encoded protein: CASNGGEDSNQPQHF.

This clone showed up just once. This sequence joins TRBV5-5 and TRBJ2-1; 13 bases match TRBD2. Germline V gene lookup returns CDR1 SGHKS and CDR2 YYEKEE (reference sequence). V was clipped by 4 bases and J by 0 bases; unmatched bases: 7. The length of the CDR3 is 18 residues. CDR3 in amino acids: CASSPTSGGPSSYNEQFF. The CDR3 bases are TGTGCCAGCAGCCCGACTAGCGGGGGGCCTAGCTCCTACAATGAGCAGTTCTTC.

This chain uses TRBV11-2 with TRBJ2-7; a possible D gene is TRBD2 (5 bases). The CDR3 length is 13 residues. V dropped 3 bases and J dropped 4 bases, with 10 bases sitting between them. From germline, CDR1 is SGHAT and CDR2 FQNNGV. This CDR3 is CASSFGGGYEQYV. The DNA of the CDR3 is TGTGCCAGCAGCTTCGGCGGCGGGTACGAGCAGTACGTC.

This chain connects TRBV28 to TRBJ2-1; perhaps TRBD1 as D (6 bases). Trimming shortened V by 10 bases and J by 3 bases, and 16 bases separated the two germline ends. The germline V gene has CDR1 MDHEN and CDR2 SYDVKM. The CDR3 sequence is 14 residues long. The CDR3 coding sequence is TGTGCCATACAAACAGGGCTAGGCTACAATGAGCAGTTCTTC. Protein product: CAIQTGLGYNEQFF.

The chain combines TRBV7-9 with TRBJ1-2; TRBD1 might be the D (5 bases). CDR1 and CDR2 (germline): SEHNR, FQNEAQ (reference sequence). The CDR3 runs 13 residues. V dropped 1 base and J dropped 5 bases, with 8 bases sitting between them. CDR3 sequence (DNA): TGTGCCAGCAGCTTAGTTGGGGGTTATGGCTACACCTTC. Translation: CASSLVGGYGYTF.

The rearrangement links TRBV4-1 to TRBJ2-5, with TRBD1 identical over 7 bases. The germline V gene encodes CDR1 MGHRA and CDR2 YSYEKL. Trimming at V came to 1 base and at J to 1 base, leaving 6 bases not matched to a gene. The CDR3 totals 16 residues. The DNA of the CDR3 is TGCGCCAGCAGCCAAGGGAACAGGGGTACCCAAGAGACCCAGTACTTC. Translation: CASSQGNRGTQETQYF.

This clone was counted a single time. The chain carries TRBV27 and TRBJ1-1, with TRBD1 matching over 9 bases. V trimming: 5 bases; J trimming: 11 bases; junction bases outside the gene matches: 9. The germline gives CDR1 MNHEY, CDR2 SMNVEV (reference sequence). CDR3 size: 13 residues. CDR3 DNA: TGTGCCAGCAGTACCCCACAGGGGGCCGGGGCTTTCTTT. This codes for CASSTPQGAGAFF.

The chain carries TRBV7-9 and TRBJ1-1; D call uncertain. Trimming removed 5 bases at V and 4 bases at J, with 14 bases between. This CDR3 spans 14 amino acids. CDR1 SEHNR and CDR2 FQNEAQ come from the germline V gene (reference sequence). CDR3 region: CASSPGGYGTEAFF. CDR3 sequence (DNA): TGTGCCAGCAGCCCGGGAGGGTACGGCACTGAAGCTTTCTTT.

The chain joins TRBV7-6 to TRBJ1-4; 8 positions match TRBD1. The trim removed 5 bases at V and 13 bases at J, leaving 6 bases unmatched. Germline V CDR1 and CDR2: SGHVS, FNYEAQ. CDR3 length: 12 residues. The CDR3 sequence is CASSRTTGALFF. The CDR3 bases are TGTGCCAGCAGCCGTACGACAGGGGCACTGTTTTTT.

The CDR3 DNA reads as TGCGCCAGCAGCTTGTCAGGGCTCGCCGGGGAGCTGTTTTTT. Protein sequence: CASSLSGLAGELFF. The rearrangement joins TRBV5-1 to TRBJ2-2; tentative D call: TRBD1 (5 bases). The CDR3 is 14 residues long. V lost 1 base to trimming and J lost 6 bases, with 10 bases between them. Germline CDR1 reads SGHRS; CDR2 reads YFSETQ.

CDR3 DNA sequence: TGTGCCTGGAGTGTAAGCAGTTCTGGAAACACCATATATTTT. Translated, it gives CAWSVSSSGNTIYF. The gene calls are TRBV30 and TRBJ1-3, with D uncertain. Germline V lookup: CDR1 GTSNPN, CDR2 SVGIG (reference sequence). The V and J ends lost 0 bases and 1 base respectively, with 7 bases between them. The CDR3 covers 14 residues.

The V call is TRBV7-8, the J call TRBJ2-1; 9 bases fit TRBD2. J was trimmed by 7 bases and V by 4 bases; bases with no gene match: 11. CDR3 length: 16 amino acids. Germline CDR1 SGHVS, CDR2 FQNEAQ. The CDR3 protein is CASSSRESSGANEQFF. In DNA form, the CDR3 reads TGTGCCAGCAGCTCCAGGGAGTCTAGCGGGGCTAATGAGCAGTTCTTC.

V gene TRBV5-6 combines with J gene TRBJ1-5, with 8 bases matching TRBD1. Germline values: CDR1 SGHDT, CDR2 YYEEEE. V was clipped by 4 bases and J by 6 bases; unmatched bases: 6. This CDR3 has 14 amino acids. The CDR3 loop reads CASSPTGEGQPQHF. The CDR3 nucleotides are TGTGCCAGCAGCCCGACAGGGGAGGGTCAGCCCCAGCATTTT.

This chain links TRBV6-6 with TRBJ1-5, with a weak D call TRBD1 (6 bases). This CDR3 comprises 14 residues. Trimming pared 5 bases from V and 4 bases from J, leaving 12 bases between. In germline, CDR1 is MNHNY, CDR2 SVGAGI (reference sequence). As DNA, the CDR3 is TGTGCCAGCAGTGCCGGGACACTAAATCAGCCCCAGCATTTT. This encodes CASSAGTLNQPQHF.

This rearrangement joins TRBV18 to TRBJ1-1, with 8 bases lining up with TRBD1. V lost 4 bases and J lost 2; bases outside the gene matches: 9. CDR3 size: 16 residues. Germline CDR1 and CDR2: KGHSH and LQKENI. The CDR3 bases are TGTGCCAGCTCACAACGGACAGGGAGGCTCAACACTGAAGCTTTCTTT. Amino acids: CASSQRTGRLNTEAFF. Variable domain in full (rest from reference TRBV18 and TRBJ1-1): NAGVMQNPRHLVRRRGQEARLRCSPMKGHSHVYWYRQLPEEGLKFMVYLQKENIIDESGMPKERFSAEFPKEGPSILRIQQVVRGDSAAYFCASSQRTGRLNTEAFFGQGTRLTVV.

The chain's CDR3 is CASSEYHRGGEKLFF. The CDR3 DNA reads as TGTGCCAGCAGTGAATACCACAGGGGGGGCGAAAAACTGTTTTTT. The chain joins TRBV2 to TRBJ1-4; TRBD1 matches at 8 bases. Germline CDR1 is SNHLY and CDR2 is FYNNEI. There are 15 residues in the CDR3. The junction had 7 bases not matched to a gene; V was cut back by 2 bases and J by 8 bases.

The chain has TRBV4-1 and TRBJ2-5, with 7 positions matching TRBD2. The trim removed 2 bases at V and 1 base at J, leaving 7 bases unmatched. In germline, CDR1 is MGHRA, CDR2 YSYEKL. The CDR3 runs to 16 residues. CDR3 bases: TGCGCCAGCAGCCAACCCGCGGGGGTCTCCCAAGAGACCCAGTACTTC. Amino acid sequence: CASSQPAGVSQETQYF.

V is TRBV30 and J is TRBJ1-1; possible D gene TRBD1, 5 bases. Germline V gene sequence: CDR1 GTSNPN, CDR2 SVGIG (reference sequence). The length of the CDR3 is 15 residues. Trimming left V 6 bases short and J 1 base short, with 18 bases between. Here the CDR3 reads CACPDGGSKNTEAFF. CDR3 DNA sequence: TGTGCCTGCCCCGACGGGGGGTCGAAGAACACTGAAGCTTTCTTT.

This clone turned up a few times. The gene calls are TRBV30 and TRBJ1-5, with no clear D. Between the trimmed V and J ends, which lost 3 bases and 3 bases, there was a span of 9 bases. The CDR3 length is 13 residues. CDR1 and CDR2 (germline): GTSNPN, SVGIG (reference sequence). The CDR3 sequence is CAWRDRTNQPQHF. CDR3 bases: TGTGCCTGGAGAGACCGGACCAATCAGCCCCAGCATTTT.

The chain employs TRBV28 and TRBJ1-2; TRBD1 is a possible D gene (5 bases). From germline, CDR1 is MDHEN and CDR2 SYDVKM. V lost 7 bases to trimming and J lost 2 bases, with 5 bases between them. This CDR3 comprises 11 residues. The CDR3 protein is CASTGNYGYTF. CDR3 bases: TGTGCCAGCACAGGGAACTATGGCTACACCTTC.

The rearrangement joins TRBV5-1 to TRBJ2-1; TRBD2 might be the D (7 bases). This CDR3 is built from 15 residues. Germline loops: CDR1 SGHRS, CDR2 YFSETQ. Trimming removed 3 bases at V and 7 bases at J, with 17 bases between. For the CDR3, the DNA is TGCGCCAGCAGCTCGGGGGGTGGGGACACGAATGAGCAGTTCTTC. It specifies CASSSGGGDTNEQFF.

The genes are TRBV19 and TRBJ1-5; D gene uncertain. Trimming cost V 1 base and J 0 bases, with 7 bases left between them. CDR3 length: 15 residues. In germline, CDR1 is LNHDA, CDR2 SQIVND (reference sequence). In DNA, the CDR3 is TGTGCCAGTAGTATAGGGGAGGTTAGCAATCAGCCCCAGCATTTT. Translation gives CASSIGEVSNQPQHF.

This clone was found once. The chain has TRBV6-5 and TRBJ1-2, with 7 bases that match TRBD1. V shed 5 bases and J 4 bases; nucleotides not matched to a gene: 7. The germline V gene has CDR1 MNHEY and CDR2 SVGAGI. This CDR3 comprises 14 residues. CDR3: CASSPDRVRYGYTF. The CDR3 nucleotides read TGTGCCAGCAGTCCTGACAGGGTACGCTATGGCTACACCTTC.

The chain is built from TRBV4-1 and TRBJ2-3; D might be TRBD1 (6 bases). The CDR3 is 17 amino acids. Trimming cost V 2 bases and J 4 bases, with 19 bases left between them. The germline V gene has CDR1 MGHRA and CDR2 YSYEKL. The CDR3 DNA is TGCGCCAGCAGCCAAACCTTACAGGGTCTACCGGCAGATACGCAGTATTTT. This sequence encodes CASSQTLQGLPADTQYF.

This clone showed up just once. The CDR3 coding sequence is TGTGCCGGGGCAGGGACAGCTAATCAGCCCCAGCATTTT. Translating it yields CAGAGTANQPQHF. The gene calls are TRBV6-1 and TRBJ1-5, with 7 bases fitting TRBD1. V shed 11 bases, J shed 4 bases, and the junction held 8 bases outside the gene matches. The CDR3 loop spans 13 amino acids. Germline V CDR1 and CDR2: MNHNS, SASEGT.

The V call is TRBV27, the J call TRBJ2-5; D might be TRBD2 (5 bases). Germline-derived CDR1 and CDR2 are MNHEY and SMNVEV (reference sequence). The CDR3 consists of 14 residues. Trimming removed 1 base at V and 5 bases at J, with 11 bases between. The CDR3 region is CASSLYPGWETQYF. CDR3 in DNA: TGTGCCAGCAGTTTATACCCGGGGTGGGAGACCCAGTACTTC.